These 32 T cell receptor beta chains originate from one sample sequenced in a study of T cell responses to AZD1222 COVID-19 vaccine. The data were produced by immunoSEQ multiplex PCR, yet TCRdb's version contains in-frame clones alone and is incomplete. The sample comprises about 100,000 clones, about 86% of which are singletons, and 4% to 6% rests with the top ten. The sequences come from peripheral blood, collected on day 0 of AZD1222 vaccination. Receptors were obtained from an adult in good health.

The rearrangement links TRBV11-2 to TRBJ2-5, with TRBD1 matching over 9 bases. The V gene's germline CDR1 is SGHAT and CDR2 FQNNGV. The CDR3 runs 16 residues. V lost 2 bases, J lost 4 bases, and 8 bases stayed unmatched. DNA of the CDR3: TGTGCCAGCAGCTTATTCCAGGACAGGGGAAGAGAGACCCAGTACTTC. This gives the protein CASSLFQDRGRETQYF.

The chain is built from TRBV5-4 and TRBJ1-2, with 7 bases matching TRBD1. The CDR3 extends over 13 amino acids. J lost 5 bases, V lost 7 bases, and 8 bases had no gene match. Germline-derived CDR1 and CDR2 are SGHNT and YYREEE (reference sequence). The CDR3 coding sequence is TGTGCCAGCGCATCTGGGACAGCATATGGCTACACCTTC. Its protein product is CASASGTAYGYTF.

The V and J genes are TRBV5-5 and TRBJ2-7; possible D gene TRBD2, 5 bases. The ends were cut back, 6 bases at V and 6 bases at J, with 16 bases in the middle. The CDR3 covers 13 residues. The germline V gene encodes CDR1 SGHKS and CDR2 YYEKEE (reference sequence). The CDR3 sequence is CASNPVGGPEQYF. In DNA form, the CDR3 reads TGTGCCAGCAATCCGGTCGGAGGCCCCGAGCAGTACTTC. The whole variable domain, remainder taken from reference TRBV5-5 and TRBJ2-7, is DAGVTQSPTHLIKTRGQQVTLRCSPISGHKSVSWYQQVLGQGPQFIFQYYEKEERGRGNFPDRFSARQFPNYSSELNVNALLLGDSALYLCASNPVGGPEQYFGPGTRLTVT.

V and J are TRBV5-1 and TRBJ2-6; D unclear. This CDR3 region has 13 residues. The V end lost 3 bases, the J end lost 6 bases, and 7 bases lay between the germline ends. Germline assignment: CDR1 SGHRS and CDR2 YFSETQ. CDR3 DNA sequence: TGCGCCAGCAGCTCCGCCCAGGCCAACGTCCTGACTTTC. As protein: CASSSAQANVLTF.

This clone was recorded only once. The chain is built from TRBV30 and TRBJ2-7; possible D gene TRBD2, 5 bases. CDR3 length: 15 amino acids. CDR1 and CDR2 (germline): GTSNPN, SVGIG (reference sequence). V lost 3 bases and J 0 bases, leaving 15 bases between the germline ends. The CDR3 DNA follows: TGTGCCTGGAGCTCATTAGAAGAGGGCTCCTACGAGCAGTACTTC. Translated, it gives CAWSSLEEGSYEQYF. Supplemented by reference TRBV30 and TRBJ2-7, the full variable domain reads SQTIHQWPATLVQPVGSPLSLECTVEGTSNPNLYWYRQAAGRGLQLLFYSVGIGQISSEVPQNLSASRPQDRQFILSSKKLLLSDSGFYLCAWSSLEEGSYEQYFGPGTRLTVT.

J is TRBJ1-6 and V is TRBV5-6; the match to TRBD1 covers 7 bases. The CDR3 contains 14 residues. The germline CDR1 and CDR2 sequences are SGHDT and YYEEEE. V shed 6 bases and J 7 bases; nucleotides not matched to a gene: 7. Here the CDR3 DNA reads TGTGCCAGCAAAACGGGACAGCAAAATTCACCCCTCCACTTT. Translation gives CASKTGQQNSPLHF.

The chain is built from TRBV6-2 or TRBV6-3 and TRBJ2-3, with 9 bases matching TRBD2. Germline lookup yields CDR1 MNHEY and CDR2 SVGEGT. The CDR3 is 14 amino acids. J lost 5 bases, V lost 5 bases, and 5 bases had no gene match. The CDR3 loop is CASSSSGSIDTQYF. The DNA of the CDR3 is TGTGCCAGCAGTAGTAGCGGGAGTATAGATACGCAGTATTTT.

The gene calls are TRBV19 and TRBJ1-3; D gene ambiguous. The V gene's germline CDR1 is LNHDA and CDR2 SQIVND (reference sequence). Trimming took off 3 bases at V and 0 bases at J, with 9 bases between the two ends. The CDR3 runs to 15 residues. CDR3 sequence (DNA): TGTGCCAGTAGTATTACTGGCCCCTCTGGAAACACCATATATTTT. The encoded protein is CASSITGPSGNTIYF.

The chain couples TRBV2 to TRBJ1-5; tentatively, D is TRBD1 (6 bases). The CDR3 is 14 amino acids. Trimming left V 2 bases short and J 7 bases short, with 12 bases between. Per germline, CDR1 SNHLY and CDR2 FYNNEI. DNA of the CDR3: TGTGCCAGCAGTGAAAACACAGGGAGGCAGCCCCAGCATTTT. It yields the protein CASSENTGRQPQHF.

The chain links TRBV12-3 or TRBV12-4 to TRBJ2-1, with a possible D match to TRBD1 (6 bases). V lost 6 bases and J lost 7, with 10 bases in between. This CDR3 comprises 12 residues. The CDR3 sequence: CASSTQGNEQFF. The CDR3 DNA reads TGTGCCAGCAGCACACAGGGAAATGAGCAGTTCTTC.

This sequence joins TRBV7-9 and TRBJ2-3; 7 bases line up with TRBD1. The CDR3 spans 14 residues. Per the germline V gene, CDR1 is SEHNR and CDR2 is FQNEAQ (reference sequence). V shed 5 bases and J 3 bases; nucleotides not matched to a gene: 5. CDR3 sequence: CASSPQQGTDTQYF. CDR3 bases: TGTGCCAGCAGCCCTCAACAGGGGACAGATACGCAGTATTTT.

This clone was seen just once. The rearrangement uses TRBV11-2 and TRBJ2-7; D is possibly TRBD1 (5 bases). V was clipped by 2 bases and J by 0 bases, with 11 bases between them. The CDR3 consists of 15 residues. CDR1 is SGHAT and CDR2 is FQNNGV in the germline V gene. The CDR3 loop is CASSLRTQSSYEQYF. The CDR3 DNA follows: TGTGCCAGCAGCTTACGGACACAGAGCTCCTACGAGCAGTACTTC.

This chain connects TRBV24-1 to TRBJ1-3, with 11 bases matching TRBD1. J lost 6 bases, V lost 3 bases, and 3 bases had no gene match. CDR3 length: 15 amino acids. The V gene's germline CDR1 is KGHDR and CDR2 SFDVKD. CDR3: CATSDPGQGANTIYF. CDR3 coding DNA: TGTGCCACCAGTGATCCCGGACAGGGGGCAAACACCATATATTTT.

This rearrangement joins TRBV7-3 to TRBJ2-1; D is possibly TRBD1 or TRBD2 (5 bases each). The CDR3 runs 12 residues. Germline V gene data show CDR1 as SGHTA and CDR2 as FQGTGA. The V end was cut by 4 bases, the J end by 10 bases, with 11 bases between. The DNA of the CDR3 is TGTGCCAGCAGCTCGAACCGGGACGAGCAGTTCTTC. Protein: CASSSNRDEQFF. Full variable domain (remainder filled in from reference TRBV7-3 and TRBJ2-1): GAGVSQTPSNKVTEKGKYVELRCDPISGHTALYWYRQSLGQGPEFLIYFQGTGAADDSGLPNDRFFAVRPEGSVSTLKIQRTERGDSAVYLCASSSNRDEQFFGPGTRLTVL.

J is TRBJ2-7 and V is TRBV5-4; D is possibly TRBD1 (5 bases). In germline, CDR1 is SGHNT, CDR2 YYREEE (reference sequence). The germline V and J ends were trimmed by 4 bases and 4 bases, with 9 bases remaining between them. The length of the CDR3 is 12 residues. CDR3 loop: CASSRDRYEQYF. The CDR3, as DNA: TGTGCCAGCAGCCGTGACAGATACGAGCAGTACTTC. Using reference TRBV5-4 and TRBJ2-7 for the parts outside the CDR3, the full variable domain is ETGVTQSPTHLIKTRGQQVTLRCSSQSGHNTVSWYQQALGQGPQFIFQYYREEENGRGNFPPRFSGLQFPNYSSELNVNALELDDSALYLCASSRDRYEQYFGPGTRLTVT.

Comments on this clone: Other DNA variants within this sample encode the same CDR3. This rearrangement joins TRBV6-2 or TRBV6-3 to TRBJ1-2; D ambiguous. CDR3 length: 12 residues. V was trimmed by 5 bases and J by 7 bases, leaving 11 bases between them. Germline CDR1 is MNHEY and CDR2 is SVGEGT. CDR3 sequence (DNA): TGTGCCAGCAGTCCGAGGGAAGGTGGCTACACCTTC. This translates into CASSPREGGYTF.

This clone has just one count. This chain uses TRBV6-5 with TRBJ1-1; D is unclear. V was cut by 6 bases and J by 2 bases, with 7 bases left in between. Germline-derived CDR1 and CDR2 are MNHEY and SVGAGI. This CDR3 is built from 12 residues. Here the CDR3 DNA reads TGTGCCAGCAGCTCCGGAAACACTGAAGCTTTCTTT. It codes for CASSSGNTEAFF.

V usage is TRBV11-1 and J usage is TRBJ2-7; TRBD2 matches 9 bases. Trimming took 2 bases from V and 6 from J; bases not matched to a gene: 11. The CDR3 is 16 amino acids. Germline CDR1 and CDR2: SGHAT and FQDESV (reference sequence). CDR3 sequence: CASSLFRGRGAGEQYF. The CDR3 DNA reads as TGTGCCAGCAGCTTATTTCGCGGGAGGGGCGCGGGCGAGCAGTACTTC.

The chain joins TRBV7-2 to TRBJ2-3, with a tentative D call TRBD2 (6 bases). The CDR3 runs to 15 residues. Per the germline V gene, CDR1 is SGHTA and CDR2 is FQGNSA. Trimming stripped 5 bases from V and 4 bases from J, with 16 bases between. In DNA, the CDR3 is TGTGCCAGCAGCCACGGGGGTCACGGGGCAGATACGCAGTATTTT. It translates to CASSHGGHGADTQYF.

This clone came up once. V and J are TRBV27 and TRBJ2-7, with TRBD2 as a possible D gene (5 bases). Per the germline V gene, CDR1 is MNHEY and CDR2 is SMNVEV (reference sequence). The CDR3 spans 15 residues. Trimming removed 5 bases at V and 5 bases at J, with 19 bases between. CDR3 in DNA: TGTGCCAGCAGTCTCGCCGGGAAAACGGGCCACGAGCAGTACTTC. Encoded protein: CASSLAGKTGHEQYF.

J is TRBJ2-1 and V is TRBV11-2; no reliable D call. With 2 bases removed from V and 2 bases from J, the gap between germline ends came to 13 bases. Germline-derived CDR1 and CDR2 are SGHAT and FQNNGV. This CDR3 comprises 16 residues. The CDR3 DNA reads as TGTGCCAGCAGCTTATTACGTGGGCGTACCTACAATGAGCAGTTCTTC. Its protein is CASSLLRGRTYNEQFF.

The CDR3 DNA is TGTGCCAGCAGCCCCAGACTAGCCCGCCAAGAGACCCAGTACTTC. Its translation is CASSPRLARQETQYF. V is TRBV6-2 or TRBV6-3 and J is TRBJ2-5, with 7 bases lining up with TRBD2. Germline V gene sequence: CDR1 MNHEY, CDR2 SVGEGT. This CDR3 is 15 amino acids long. V shed 6 bases, J shed 1 base, and the junction held 8 bases outside the gene matches.

The rearrangement links TRBV27 to TRBJ2-7; tentative D call: TRBD2 (6 bases). Trimming pared 6 bases from V and 2 bases from J, leaving 20 bases between. The CDR3 has 16 amino acids. In germline, CDR1 is MNHEY, CDR2 SMNVEV (reference sequence). The CDR3 sequence: CASSLSSGTGAYEQYF. The CDR3 bases are TGTGCCAGCAGCCTGTCTTCCGGGACGGGAGCCTACGAGCAGTACTTC.

CDR3 nucleotide sequence: TGCGCCAGCAGCGCGACAGGGTTAGCGTACCAAGAGACCCAGTACTTC. Protein sequence: CASSATGLAYQETQYF. The chain couples TRBV5-1 to TRBJ2-5; 7 nucleotides align to TRBD1. Germline CDR1 reads SGHRS; CDR2 reads YFSETQ. Trimming cost V 4 bases and J 0 bases; bases outside gene matches: 9. The CDR3 is 16 amino acids.

This chain joins TRBV5-6 and TRBJ1-5; no clear D gene. Trimming left V 6 bases short and J 0 bases short, with 10 bases between. Germline lookup yields CDR1 SGHDT and CDR2 YYEEEE. The CDR3 has 14 residues. Here the CDR3 DNA reads TGTGCCAGCACCCTGTGGTATAGCAATCAGCCCCAGCATTTT. Amino acids: CASTLWYSNQPQHF.

This clone appeared a single time. The gene calls are TRBV18 and TRBJ2-2, with a possible D match to TRBD2 (6 bases). The V end lost 3 bases, the J end lost 0 bases, and 11 bases lay between the germline ends. From germline, CDR1 is KGHSH and CDR2 LQKENI. The CDR3 length is 16 residues. CDR3 amino acids: CASSPWGGTNTGELFF. The CDR3 DNA reads TGTGCCAGCTCACCTTGGGGAGGCACGAACACCGGGGAGCTGTTTTTT.

The gene calls are TRBV5-1 and TRBJ1-2, with D uncertain. V was cut by 4 bases and J by 4 bases, with 8 bases left in between. Germline V gene sequence: CDR1 SGHRS, CDR2 YFSETQ. This CDR3 spans 12 amino acids. The CDR3 spells CASSPELYGYTF. The DNA for the CDR3 is TGCGCCAGCAGCCCCGAACTCTATGGCTACACCTTC.

The chain combines TRBV30 with TRBJ2-5, with D hard to call. The germline V gene encodes CDR1 GTSNPN and CDR2 SVGIG (reference sequence). The CDR3 length is 12 residues. The germline V and J ends were trimmed by 7 bases and 5 bases, with 14 bases remaining between them. CDR3 nucleotides: TGTGCCTACTCTCGGGTGGGGGAGACCCAGTACTTC. The encoded protein is CAYSRVGETQYF.

The chain has TRBV13 and TRBJ2-7; D perhaps matches TRBD1 (5 bases). The CDR3 sequence is 16 residues long. Per the germline V gene, CDR1 is PRHDT and CDR2 is FYEKMQ (reference sequence). Trimming cost V 8 bases and J 2 bases, with 22 bases left between them. CDR3 loop: CASALLTALRTYEQYF. As DNA, the CDR3 is TGTGCCAGCGCTCTATTGACAGCCCTTAGAACCTACGAGCAGTACTTC.

The J gene is TRBJ1-1, the V gene TRBV4-3; D gene ambiguous. The CDR3 is 16 residues long. V was clipped by 0 bases and J by 3 bases, with 14 bases between them. Germline lookup yields CDR1 LGHNA and CDR2 YSLEER. The CDR3: CASSQDLWKGHTEAFF. The CDR3 DNA follows: TGCGCCAGCAGCCAAGATCTGTGGAAAGGGCACACTGAAGCTTTCTTT.

This clone showed up just once. The chain links TRBV14 to TRBJ1-2, with 7 bases lining up with TRBD1. CDR3 length: 14 amino acids. The germline gives CDR1 SGHDN, CDR2 FVKESK. The J segment lost 7 bases and the V segment lost 5 bases, leaving 10 bases of the junction unmatched. The CDR3 loop reads CASSSASGGVGYTF. CDR3 coding DNA: TGTGCCAGCAGCTCAGCGTCAGGGGGTGTTGGCTACACCTTC.

The rearrangement links TRBV5-4 to TRBJ2-1; TRBD2 matches 10 bases. Losses at the gene ends were 7 bases for V and 2 bases for J; bases not matched to a gene: 9. The CDR3 runs 16 residues. Germline V CDR1 and CDR2: SGHNT, YYREEE (reference sequence). CDR3 nucleotides: TGTGCCAGCTCAGCGGGAGGGCCCATGGCCTACAATGAGCAGTTCTTC. Amino acid sequence: CASSAGGPMAYNEQFF.